The next 30 T cell receptor beta chains were all read from a single sample in a study of T cells after posttransplantation cyclophosphamide. Controls had myeloablative marrow grafts with methotrexate and calcineurin inhibitor, sampled at 1 year. Assay: immunoSEQ multiplex PCR; the TCRdb copy retains only in-frame clones and omits some. Of 15,000 to 20,000 clones detected, 85% appear once; the ten largest clones hold less than 30%. The sequencing here drew on PBMCs, taken after allogeneic stem cell transplant with calcineurin inhibitor and methotrexate. The source is a female patient between 18 and 35 years old who received an allogeneic stem cell transplant from an unrelated donor, was CMV-positive, and had acute and chronic GVHD. Some T cells may have come from the graft donor.

This sequence joins TRBV6-1 and TRBJ2-7, with 9 bases matching TRBD1. Unmatched junction bases numbered 9, after V lost 3 bases and J lost 6 bases. The CDR3 sequence is 15 residues long. Germline V gives CDR1 MNHNS, CDR2 SASEGT. This CDR3 reads CASSEARDRVGEQYF. The CDR3 bases are TGTGCCAGCAGTGAGGCCCGGGACAGGGTAGGCGAGCAGTACTTC.

There are a few counts of this clone. The chain carries TRBV5-4 and TRBJ1-3; D might be TRBD1 (6 bases). The germline V gene has CDR1 SGHNT and CDR2 YYREEE (reference sequence). The CDR3 is 14 residues long. Trimming cost V 4 bases and J 1 base, with 9 bases left between them. CDR3 sequence: CASSGGHSGNTIYF. CDR3 sequence (DNA): TGTGCCAGCAGCGGGGGACATTCTGGAAACACCATATATTTT.

This clone was seen a handful of times. The rearrangement joins TRBV2 to TRBJ1-4, with D possibly TRBD1 on 6 matching bases. The germline gives CDR1 SNHLY, CDR2 FYNNEI. Trimming stripped 6 bases from V and 3 bases from J, with 11 bases between. The CDR3 is 14 amino acids. CDR3 sequence: CASSPTGANEKLFF. The CDR3 DNA follows: TGTGCCAGCAGCCCGACAGGAGCTAATGAAAAACTGTTTTTT.

This clone is labeled as large. The genes are TRBV2 and TRBJ2-7; 7 nucleotides align to TRBD1. This CDR3 is 14 amino acids long. From germline, CDR1 is SNHLY and CDR2 FYNNEI. Trimming at V came to 7 bases and at J to 1 base, leaving 7 bases not matched to a gene. The CDR3 region has the DNA TGTGCCAGCACCTCCGGGACAGTGTCCTACGAGCAGTACTTC. Translating gives CASTSGTVSYEQYF.

The chain combines TRBV4-1 with TRBJ1-5; D gene ambiguous. This CDR3 spans 15 amino acids. V lost 0 bases and J 4 bases, leaving 10 bases between the germline ends. CDR1 and CDR2 (germline): MGHRA, YSYEKL. CDR3 protein: CASSQDPRENQPQHF. CDR3 DNA: TGCGCCAGCAGCCAAGACCCGAGGGAGAATCAGCCCCAGCATTTT.

This chain links TRBV4-2 with TRBJ2-5, with 16 bases that match TRBD2. The CDR3 loop spans 22 amino acids. The V gene's germline CDR1 is LGHNA and CDR2 YNFKEQ. J was trimmed by 1 base and V by 4 bases; bases with no gene match: 18. CDR3 in amino acids: CASSRLGGLAGGTSQAQETQYF. The CDR3 DNA sequence: TGTGCCAGCAGCCGCCTGGGGGGACTAGCGGGAGGGACTTCCCAGGCCCAAGAGACCCAGTACTTC.

This clone was seen only once. The chain links TRBV5-6 to TRBJ2-1, with TRBD2 identical over 8 bases. Trimming removed 4 bases from V and 9 bases from J; junction bases left unmatched: 21. Germline V gives CDR1 SGHDT, CDR2 YYEEEE. The CDR3 contains 18 residues. CDR3 DNA sequence: TGTGCCAGCAGCATGACCGGGACTAGACTGAGTCCTGCTGGTGAGCAGTTCTTC. Translation gives CASSMTGTRLSPAGEQFF.

The gene calls are TRBV7-2 and TRBJ2-1; 9 nucleotides match TRBD2. The CDR3 sequence is 18 residues long. Germline V lookup: CDR1 SGHTA, CDR2 FQGNSA. The ends lost 3 bases at V and 8 bases at J; junction bases unmatched: 17. CDR3: CASSFPTSTSGNSDEQFF. CDR3 in DNA: TGTGCCAGCAGCTTCCCGACCTCGACTAGCGGCAATAGCGATGAGCAGTTCTTC.

The chain is built from TRBV29-1 and TRBJ1-5; 8 nucleotides agree with TRBD1. Germline V gives CDR1 SQVTM, CDR2 ANQGSEA. This CDR3 comprises 15 residues. Trimming removed 4 bases from V and 0 bases from J; junction bases left unmatched: 5. The CDR3 protein is CSVVDRANSNQPQHF. The CDR3 bases are TGCAGCGTTGTGGACAGGGCGAATAGCAATCAGCCCCAGCATTTT.

V and J are TRBV11-2 and TRBJ2-5, with TRBD1 matching over 7 bases. CDR1 is SGHAT and CDR2 is FQNNGV in the germline V gene. The ends lost 5 bases at V and 12 bases at J; junction bases unmatched: 12. CDR3 length: 13 residues. CDR3 nucleotide sequence: TGTGCCAGCAGCACCACGGACAGGCAGGCAAAGTACTTC. This sequence encodes CASSTTDRQAKYF.

This clone was detected only a few times. The chain links TRBV7-2 to TRBJ2-7, with 9 bases fitting TRBD2. Germline V gives CDR1 SGHTA, CDR2 FQGNSA. Germline trimming cut 5 bases from V and 7 bases from J; bases unmatched to any gene: 12. CDR3 length equals 15 residues. The CDR3 DNA follows: TGTGCCAGCAGCCTAAGGGGCGGGAGGGCCGGGGAGCAGTACTTC. Its translation is CASSLRGGRAGEQYF.

This chain joins TRBV7-2 and TRBJ2-7, with D unresolved. The CDR3 extends over 15 amino acids. The V end was cut by 1 base, the J end by 2 bases, with 12 bases between. Per germline, CDR1 SGHTA and CDR2 FQGNSA. For the CDR3, the DNA is TGTGCCAGCAGCTTAGATAACTCCCGCCCCTACGAGCAGTACTTC. It encodes CASSLDNSRPYEQYF.

The rearrangement uses TRBV18 and TRBJ1-4; D is possibly TRBD1 (5 bases). Deletions cut 1 base from V and 0 bases from J, with 9 bases between. This CDR3 contains 16 residues. Per germline, CDR1 KGHSH and CDR2 LQKENI. The CDR3 is CASSPQGVATNEKLFF. The CDR3 DNA is TGTGCCAGCTCACCACAAGGGGTTGCAACTAATGAAAAACTGTTTTTT.

This sequence joins TRBV5-4 and TRBJ2-7; 7 bases agree with TRBD1. Germline CDR1 SGHNT, CDR2 YYREEE (reference sequence). This CDR3 region has 14 residues. With 4 bases clipped from V and 4 bases from J, the junction kept 8 bases outside the gene matches. CDR3 nucleotide sequence: TGTGCCAGCAGCCCCTCCAGGGGGTCGTACGAGCAGTACTTC. The encoded protein is CASSPSRGSYEQYF.

V gene TRBV7-9 combines with J gene TRBJ1-2; D possibly corresponds to TRBD1 (5 bases). Trimming left V 7 bases short and J 8 bases short, with 23 bases between. CDR3 length: 15 residues. Germline-derived CDR1 and CDR2 are SEHNR and FQNEAQ (reference sequence). The CDR3 spells CASTQLGAGRRGYTF. CDR3 DNA: TGTGCCAGCACCCAACTTGGGGCGGGAAGACGGGGCTACACCTTC.

J is TRBJ2-7 and V is TRBV19; possible D gene TRBD2, 5 bases. Germline loops: CDR1 LNHDA, CDR2 SQIVND (reference sequence). V lost 5 bases and J 0 bases, leaving 17 bases between the germline ends. The CDR3 runs 16 residues. The DNA for the CDR3 is TGTGCCAGTAGTCCCGGCGCAGGACTTCCCTCCTACGAGCAGTACTTC. Translating it yields CASSPGAGLPSYEQYF.

The chain uses TRBV28 and TRBJ2-5, with D possibly matching TRBD2 (7 bases). The V gene's germline CDR1 is MDHEN and CDR2 SYDVKM. The CDR3 has 14 residues. Trimming stripped 3 bases from V and 5 bases from J, with 13 bases between. CDR3 region: CASSFLGGRETQYF. Here the CDR3 DNA reads TGTGCCAGCAGTTTCCTGGGGGGGCGGGAGACCCAGTACTTC.

This chain uses TRBV11-2 with TRBJ2-5, with D possibly matching TRBD2 (6 bases). Per germline, CDR1 SGHAT and CDR2 FQNNGV. CDR3 size: 15 residues. V was clipped by 5 bases and J by 4 bases, with 17 bases between them. The CDR3 here is CASSIGDMEGETQYF. CDR3 sequence (DNA): TGTGCCAGCAGCATCGGAGACATGGAGGGAGAGACCCAGTACTTC. Based on the CDR3 plus reference TRBV11-2 and TRBJ2-5, the full variable domain is EAGVAQSPRYKIIEKRQSVAFWCNPISGHATLYWYQQILGQGPKLLIQFQNNGVVDDSQLPKDRFSAERLKGVDSTLKIQPAKLEDSAVYLCASSIGDMEGETQYFGPGTRLLVL.

This clone was recorded a few times. The chain carries TRBV6-5 and TRBJ2-1; 7 bases are shared with TRBD1. The CDR3 totals 14 residues. Germline lookup yields CDR1 MNHEY and CDR2 SVGAGI. With 2 bases clipped from V and 2 bases from J, the junction kept 0 bases outside the gene matches. CDR3 protein: CASSYGTAYNEQFF. The CDR3 DNA is TGTGCCAGCAGTTACGGGACAGCCTACAATGAGCAGTTCTTC.

The chain joins TRBV15 to TRBJ1-5, with unresolved D. Between the trimmed V and J ends, which lost 6 bases and 1 base, there was a span of 13 bases. Germline assignment: CDR1 LNHNV and CDR2 YYDKDF (reference sequence). The CDR3 length is 15 residues. CDR3 residues: CATSKKGESNQPQHF. The CDR3 DNA sequence: TGTGCCACCAGTAAAAAAGGAGAGAGCAATCAGCCCCAGCATTTT.

Here the CDR3 reads CASSVEGEVNTEAFF. In DNA, the CDR3 is TGTGCCAGCAGCGTCGAGGGCGAGGTGAACACTGAAGCTTTCTTT. The chain is built from TRBV9 and TRBJ1-1; D gene ambiguous. The CDR3 is 15 residues long. V gave up 2 bases and J gave up 0 bases, with 11 bases separating them. Germline V gene sequence: CDR1 SGDLS, CDR2 YYNGEE.

This chain uses TRBV6-1 with TRBJ2-6; 8 bases line up with TRBD1. With V trimmed by 6 bases and J by 2 bases, 3 bases remained unmatched. The germline gives CDR1 MNHNS, CDR2 SASEGT. This CDR3 is 15 amino acids long. The CDR3 region has the DNA TGTGCCAGCAGCGGGACAGGACCTGGGGCCAACGTCCTGACTTTC. Its protein product is CASSGTGPGANVLTF.

This chain joins TRBV30 and TRBJ2-7; TRBD1 is a possible D gene (5 bases). The CDR3 covers 12 residues. Deletions cut 3 bases from V and 1 base from J, with 7 bases between. Per the germline V gene, CDR1 is GTSNPN and CDR2 is SVGIG (reference sequence). The CDR3 region has the DNA TGTGCCTGGAGCGCAGGGTCCTACGAGCAGTACTTC. Translating gives CAWSAGSYEQYF. Based on the CDR3 plus reference TRBV30 and TRBJ2-7, the full variable domain is SQTIHQWPATLVQPVGSPLSLECTVEGTSNPNLYWYRQAAGRGLQLLFYSVGIGQISSEVPQNLSASRPQDRQFILSSKKLLLSDSGFYLCAWSAGSYEQYFGPGTRLTVT.

A remark on this clone: The junction differs from germline at one of its ends, possibly a read error. The chain couples TRBV10-2 to TRBJ2-7, with 9 nucleotides matching TRBD2. The CDR3 spans 12 residues. Germline CDR1 reads WSHSY; CDR2 reads SAAADI. CDR3 in DNA: TGCGCCAGCAGTGAGTCTAGCGGGAGCCCAAGATTC. As protein: CASSESSGSPRF.

V and J are TRBV6-5 and TRBJ2-2, with TRBD1 as a possible D gene (5 bases). Germline-derived CDR1 and CDR2 are MNHEY and SVGAGI. This CDR3 contains 13 residues. V shed 5 bases and J shed 6 bases, with 10 bases lying between them. CDR3 residues: CASSEAGPGELFF. CDR3 bases: TGTGCCAGCAGTGAAGCAGGGCCCGGGGAGCTGTTTTTT.

The rearrangement joins TRBV19 to TRBJ2-6, with 11 bases matching TRBD1. V trimming: 3 bases; J trimming: 4 bases; junction bases outside the gene matches: 8. This CDR3 contains 18 residues. Per germline, CDR1 LNHDA and CDR2 SQIVND (reference sequence). The CDR3 here is CASSIPGQGAGGANVLTF. In nucleotides, the CDR3 is TGTGCCAGTAGTATTCCCGGACAGGGGGCGGGAGGGGCCAACGTCCTGACTTTC.

This rearrangement joins TRBV27 to TRBJ2-3, with 10 bases fitting TRBD2. The CDR3 runs 15 residues. J was trimmed by 2 bases and V by 6 bases; bases with no gene match: 5. Germline CDR1 and CDR2: MNHEY and SMNVEV (reference sequence). The CDR3 sequence is CASRGAGGFTDTQYF. In nucleotides, the CDR3 is TGTGCCAGCAGGGGAGCGGGAGGGTTCACAGATACGCAGTATTTT.

This clone was seen just once. The chain combines TRBV19 with TRBJ2-3, with D possibly matching TRBD2 (7 bases). The V gene lost 5 bases and the J gene lost 3 bases, with 18 bases spanning the gap. The germline V gene has CDR1 LNHDA and CDR2 SQIVND (reference sequence). The CDR3 totals 16 residues. The CDR3 reads CASSLGASGRTDTQYF. CDR3 nucleotide sequence: TGTGCCAGTAGTTTGGGGGCTAGCGGACGGACAGATACGCAGTATTTT.

V and J are TRBV19 and TRBJ2-6; possible D gene TRBD1, 6 bases. In germline, CDR1 is LNHDA, CDR2 SQIVND (reference sequence). Trimming left V 2 bases short and J 0 bases short, with 11 bases between. The CDR3 loop spans 17 amino acids. The CDR3 here is CASSIQGQHSGANVLTF. CDR3 coding DNA: TGTGCCAGTAGTATACAGGGACAACACTCTGGGGCCAACGTCCTGACTTTC. Supplemented by reference TRBV19 and TRBJ2-6, the full variable domain reads DGGITQSPKYLFRKEGQNVTLSCEQNLNHDAMYWYRQDPGQGLRLIYYSQIVNDFQKGDIAEGYSVSREKKESFPLTVTSAQKNPTAFYLCASSIQGQHSGANVLTFGAGSRLTVL.

V usage is TRBV6-1 and J usage is TRBJ1-1; a possible D gene is TRBD1 (5 bases). CDR1 and CDR2 (germline): MNHNS, SASEGT. Between the trimmed V and J ends, which lost 8 bases and 1 base, there was a span of 11 bases. This CDR3 is 13 amino acids long. CDR3 in DNA: TGTGCCAGCCTAGGAACAGGGAACACTGAAGCTTTCTTT. Amino acid sequence: CASLGTGNTEAFF.